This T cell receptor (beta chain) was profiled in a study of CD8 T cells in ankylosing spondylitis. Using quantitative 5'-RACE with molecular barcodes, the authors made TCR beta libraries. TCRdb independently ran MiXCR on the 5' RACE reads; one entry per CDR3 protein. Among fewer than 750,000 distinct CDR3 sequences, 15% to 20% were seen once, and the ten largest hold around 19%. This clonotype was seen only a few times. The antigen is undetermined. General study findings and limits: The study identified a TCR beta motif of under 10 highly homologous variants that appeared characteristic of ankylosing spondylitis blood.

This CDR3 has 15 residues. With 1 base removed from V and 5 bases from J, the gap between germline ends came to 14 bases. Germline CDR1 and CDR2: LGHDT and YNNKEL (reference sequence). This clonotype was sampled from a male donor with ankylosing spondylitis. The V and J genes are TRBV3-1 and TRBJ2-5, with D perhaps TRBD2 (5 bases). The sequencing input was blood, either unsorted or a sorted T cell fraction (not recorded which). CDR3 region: CASSQVEGSAETQYF. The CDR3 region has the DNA TGTGCCAGCAGCCAAGTAGAGGGTAGCGCGGAGACCCAGTACTTC.